The 11 T cell receptor beta chains listed next were all sequenced from one sample in a study of blood T cell repertoires in COVID-19. TCRdb's copy holds only in-frame clones and misses some; the assay was immunoSEQ multiplex PCR. There are under 15,000 clones in the sample; roughly 88% occur only once, and 13% to 15% lies in the top ten. The sample taken for sequencing was peripheral blood. The receptors come from a human donor in a cohort sampled during active COVID-19.

This sequence joins TRBV20-1 and TRBJ2-2; the D is unclear. This CDR3 has 11 amino acids. Germline CDR1 DFQATT, CDR2 SNEGSKA (reference sequence). The ends were cut back, 3 bases at V and 5 bases at J, with 4 bases in the middle. The CDR3 DNA is TGCAGTGCTAGCCGGACCGGGGAGCTGTTTTTT. Its translation is CSASRTGELFF.

The V and J genes are TRBV12-3 or TRBV12-4 and TRBJ2-7; D unclear. The CDR3 totals 12 residues. Trimming took 1 base from V and 3 from J, leaving 4 bases between them. DNA for the CDR3: TGTGCCAGCAGTTTAGTTATCTACGAGCAGTACTTC. This codes for CASSLVIYEQYF.

The genes are TRBV28 and TRBJ2-1; TRBD1 might be the D (6 bases). Trimming took off 5 bases at V and 12 bases at J, with 20 bases between the two ends. This CDR3 spans 14 amino acids. Germline V gene lookup returns CDR1 MDHEN and CDR2 SYDVKM. The DNA for the CDR3 is TGTGCCAGCAGTCCCCTTGGGGGCAGGGTGGGGCAGTTCTTC. It is translated as CASSPLGGRVGQFF.

The chain carries TRBV19 and TRBJ1-2; 10 positions match TRBD1. The CDR3 spans 14 residues. Germline V gene sequence: CDR1 LNHDA, CDR2 SQIVND (reference sequence). Losses at the gene ends were 2 bases for V and 5 bases for J; bases not matched to a gene: 2. The CDR3 DNA is TGTGCCAGTAGTATACCGGGACAGGGGTATGGCTACACCTTC. Its protein product is CASSIPGQGYGYTF. The variable domain in full, with the rest retrieved from reference TRBV19 and TRBJ1-2, is DGGITQSPKYLFRKEGQNVTLSCEQNLNHDAMYWYRQDPGQGLRLIYYSQIVNDFQKGDIAEGYSVSREKKESFPLTVTSAQKNPTAFYLCASSIPGQGYGYTFGSGTRLTVV.

This rearrangement joins TRBV28 to TRBJ2-5, with 11 bases that match TRBD1. The CDR3 loop spans 14 amino acids. Germline V lookup: CDR1 MDHEN, CDR2 SYDVKM. V lost 7 bases to trimming and J lost 5 bases; unmatched junction nucleotides: 6. This CDR3 is CASIRTGGQETQYF. CDR3 bases: TGTGCCAGCATTAGGACAGGGGGCCAGGAGACCCAGTACTTC.

The chain recombines TRBV6-5 with TRBJ2-3, with 8 nucleotides matching TRBD1. Trimming cost V 0 bases and J 0 bases; bases outside gene matches: 2. Germline CDR1 MNHEY, CDR2 SVGAGI. This CDR3 region has 16 residues. CDR3 residues: CASSYSGTGSTDTQYF. DNA for the CDR3: TGTGCCAGCAGTTACTCCGGGACAGGTAGCACAGATACGCAGTATTTT.

This sequence joins TRBV19 and TRBJ1-2; 9 nucleotides agree with TRBD1. Germline CDR1 reads LNHDA; CDR2 reads SQIVND (reference sequence). The V gene end was trimmed by 10 bases and the J gene end by 7 bases; junction bases not matched to a gene: 19. The CDR3 totals 16 residues. CDR3 amino acids: CATQPNWGTGQSGYTF. In DNA form, the CDR3 reads TGTGCCACCCAGCCGAATTGGGGGACAGGGCAGAGTGGCTACACCTTC.

The CDR3 DNA reads as TGTGCCAGCAGCCAAGAACGGAGGGACAGGAGATCCTATGGCTACACCTTC. It specifies CASSQERRDRRSYGYTF. The genes are TRBV4-2 and TRBJ1-2; 8 bases align to TRBD1. V gave up 0 bases and J gave up 4 bases; unmatched junction bases: 10. The CDR3 runs 17 residues. CDR1 and CDR2 from the germline V gene are LGHNA and YNFKEQ.

There are a few counts of this clone. CDR3 in amino acids: CASSLFRSGNTIYF. CDR3 coding DNA: TGTGCCAGCAGTTTGTTCCGCTCTGGAAACACCATATATTTT. The chain carries TRBV28 and TRBJ1-3; D is uncertain. The germline V gene encodes CDR1 MDHEN and CDR2 SYDVKM. The CDR3 consists of 14 residues. Trimming left V 3 bases short and J 0 bases short, with 6 bases between. Combining the CDR3 with reference TRBV28 and TRBJ1-3 gives the whole variable domain DVKVTQSSRYLVKRTGEKVFLECVQDMDHENMFWYRQDPGLGLRLIYFSYDVKMKEKGDIPEGYSVSREKKERFSLILESASTNQTSMYLCASSLFRSGNTIYFGEGSWLTVV.

The chain links TRBV7-2 to TRBJ1-6; D not certain. V gave up 2 bases and J gave up 17 bases, with 16 bases separating them. From germline, CDR1 is SGHTA and CDR2 FQGNSA. The CDR3 totals 13 residues. This CDR3 is CASSLSSSGFVHF. Written as DNA, the CDR3 is TGTGCCAGCAGCTTATCTTCCTCAGGTTTTGTCCACTTT.

Of note for this clone: The junction departs from germline at one end; a sequencing error may be responsible. The CDR3 bases are TGTGCTAGCAGCTTAGGGCTAGCGGGAGCAGATACGCAGTATTTT. The encoded protein is CASSLGLAGADTQYF. The genes are TRBV7-7 and TRBJ2-3; 10 nucleotides match TRBD2. This CDR3 contains 15 residues. CDR1 and CDR2 (germline): SSHAT, FNYEAQ (reference sequence). Filled out from reference TRBV7-7 and TRBJ2-3, the complete variable domain reads GAGVSQSPRYKVTKRGQDVTLRCDPISSHATLYWYQQALGQGPEFLTYFNYEAQPDKSGLPSDRFSAERPEGSISTLTIQRTEQRDSAMYRCASSLGLAGADTQYFGPGTRLTVL.